The T cell receptor beta chain described here comes from a study of blood T cell repertoires in COVID-19. Study information: Both acute and convalescent COVID-19 samples were obtained from the United States, Italy and Spain. PBMCs, B-cell-depleted T cells, or T cells were the source of the cDNA or gDNA that made up the material.

With 5 bases clipped from V and 2 bases from J, the junction kept 4 bases outside the gene matches. The CDR3 has 14 residues. Germline CDR1 SGHTA, CDR2 FQGNSA. The assay was immunoSEQ multiplex PCR, and TCRdb's table has in-frame clones only and misses some. This table has about 230,000 clones, roughly 86% appearing once. The participants were between about 18 and 90 years old and came from some 25 US areas. The sequencing input was PBMCs or T cells enriched from blood (not recorded which). The TCR originated in a woman aged 25-40 years with acute COVID-19. The chain uses TRBV7-2 and TRBJ2-5, with 8 bases matching TRBD2. CDR3 in DNA: TGTGCCAGCAGCCGCCGGGAGGGACAAGAGACCCAGTACTTC. It encodes CASSRREGQETQYF.